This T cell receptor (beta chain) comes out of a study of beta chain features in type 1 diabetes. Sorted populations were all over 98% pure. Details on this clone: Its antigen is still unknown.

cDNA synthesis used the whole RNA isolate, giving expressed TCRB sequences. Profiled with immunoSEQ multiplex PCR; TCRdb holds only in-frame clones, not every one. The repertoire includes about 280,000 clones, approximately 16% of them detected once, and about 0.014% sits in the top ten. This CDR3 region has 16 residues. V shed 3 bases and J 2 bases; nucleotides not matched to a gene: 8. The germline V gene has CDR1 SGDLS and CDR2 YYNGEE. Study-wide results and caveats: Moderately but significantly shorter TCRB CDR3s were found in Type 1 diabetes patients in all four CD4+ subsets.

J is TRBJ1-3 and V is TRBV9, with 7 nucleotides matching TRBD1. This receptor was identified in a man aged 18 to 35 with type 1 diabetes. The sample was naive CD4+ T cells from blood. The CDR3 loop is CASSATTGSTGNTIYF. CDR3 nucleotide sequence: TGTGCCAGCAGCGCAACGACAGGGTCTACTGGAAACACCATATATTTT.